What follows are 17 T cell receptor beta chains derived from one specimen sequenced in a study of shared clonotypes between healthy human individuals. Sequencing was performed with immunoSEQ multiplex PCR; in TCRdb, only in-frame clones are kept and a portion is missing. The sample includes some 2,400,000 clones, nearly 97% seen only once; the top ten take approximately 0.13%. Sequences were obtained from naive CD4+ T cells sorted from blood. As for subset: CD45RA+ positively selected. These receptor sequences come from a man aged 18 to 35 in good health.

The sample holds one count of this clone. The chain is built from TRBV6-6 and TRBJ2-7, with D possibly being TRBD2 (5 bases). Trimming pared 2 bases from V and 2 bases from J, leaving 16 bases between. There are 16 residues in the CDR3. CDR1 and CDR2 from the germline V gene are MNHNY and SVGAGI (reference sequence). The DNA of the CDR3 is TGTGCCAGCAGTTACAGCGGTGACGGATGGACCTACGAGCAGTACTTC. Translation: CASSYSGDGWTYEQYF.

This sequence joins TRBV4-1 and TRBJ2-7; 8 bases line up with TRBD1. The CDR3 sequence is 14 residues long. Per the germline V gene, CDR1 is MGHRA and CDR2 is YSYEKL. Germline trimming cut 1 base from V and 3 bases from J; bases unmatched to any gene: 2. The CDR3 coding sequence is TGCGCCAGCAGCCAAGTCACAGGGGGCTACGAGCAGTACTTC. This codes for CASSQVTGGYEQYF.

CDR3 sequence: CASRPSGTRQETQYF. The CDR3, as DNA: TGTGCCAGCAGGCCCTCCGGGACTAGACAAGAGACCCAGTACTTC. The chain is built from TRBV7-2 and TRBJ2-5; 8 bases align to TRBD2. Germline V gene lookup returns CDR1 SGHTA and CDR2 FQGNSA. The CDR3 has 15 amino acids. V was pared by 6 bases and J by 2 bases, with 8 bases of the junction left unmatched.

The genes are TRBV7-9 and TRBJ1-4, with a weak D call TRBD1 (6 bases). V was clipped by 3 bases and J by 5 bases, with 16 bases between them. CDR3 size: 16 residues. CDR1 is SEHNR and CDR2 is FQNEAQ in the germline V gene (reference sequence). The CDR3 sequence is CASSFGNRESNEKLFF. Written as DNA, the CDR3 is TGTGCCAGCAGCTTTGGGAACAGGGAGTCAAATGAAAAACTGTTTTTT.

The chain has TRBV10-1 and TRBJ2-3; D gene ambiguous. The V end was cut by 8 bases, the J end by 0 bases, with 12 bases between. The CDR3 extends over 14 amino acids. Per germline, CDR1 WNHNN and CDR2 SYGVQD (reference sequence). The CDR3 spells CASAVGGSTDTQYF. CDR3 nucleotide sequence: TGCGCCAGCGCGGTTGGCGGAAGCACAGATACGCAGTATTTT.

This chain links TRBV5-6 with TRBJ1-2; D gene unclear. CDR1 is SGHDT and CDR2 is YYEEEE in the germline V gene. With 1 base removed from V and 4 bases from J, the gap between germline ends came to 8 bases. The CDR3 loop spans 13 amino acids. CDR3 nucleotides: TGTGCCAGCAGCTTGCCAGCAGGCTATGGCTACACCTTC. Its protein product is CASSLPAGYGYTF.

Details on this clone: Other DNA sequences within the sample encode an identical CDR3. The chain joins TRBV18 to TRBJ1-5; 11 bases are shared with TRBD1. Per the germline V gene, CDR1 is KGHSH and CDR2 is LQKENI. This CDR3 has 16 amino acids. V was clipped by 3 bases and J by 7 bases; unmatched bases: 8. DNA for the CDR3: TGTGCCAGCTCACCCTCGGGACAGGGGGTTGGCCAGCCCCAGCATTTT. This encodes CASSPSGQGVGQPQHF.

The rearrangement links TRBV15 to TRBJ2-3, with 7 bases aligning to TRBD2. Germline CDR1 reads LNHNV; CDR2 reads YYDKDF (reference sequence). V lost 4 bases, J lost 2 bases, and 6 bases stayed unmatched. The CDR3 has 15 residues. CDR3 sequence: CATSKWLAVTDTQYF. DNA of the CDR3: TGTGCCACCAGCAAGTGGCTAGCGGTCACAGATACGCAGTATTTT.

The V gene is TRBV11-3, the J gene TRBJ2-1; 7 bases are shared with TRBD2. CDR1 SGHNT and CDR2 YENEEA come from the germline V gene. This CDR3 comprises 14 residues. V shed 7 bases and J 8 bases; nucleotides not matched to a gene: 11. The DNA of the CDR3 is TGTGCCAGCACCGGGAGGCGACAGAACGATGAGCAGTTCTTC. Translating it yields CASTGRRQNDEQFF.

The chain uses TRBV28 and TRBJ2-7; D is unresolved. The CDR3 covers 11 residues. Trimming took 8 bases from V and 3 from J, leaving 8 bases between them. Germline CDR1 MDHEN, CDR2 SYDVKM. Here the CDR3 DNA reads TGTGCCAGCGCGGCACTCTACGAGCAGTACTTC. Encoded protein: CASAALYEQYF.

This chain connects TRBV30 to TRBJ2-5, with D tentatively TRBD1 (5 bases). This CDR3 spans 15 amino acids. The germline V gene has CDR1 GTSNPN and CDR2 SVGIG (reference sequence). V lost 0 bases, J lost 4 bases, and 15 bases lay in between. The CDR3 DNA reads as TGTGCCTGGAGTGTACGCAGGGCCGTCCGAGAGACCCAGTACTTC. Encoded protein: CAWSVRRAVRETQYF.

As regards this clone: The sample carries other DNA sequences with the same CDR3. The rearrangement links TRBV19 to TRBJ1-5, with 7 positions matching TRBD1. CDR1 is LNHDA, CDR2 SQIVND, per germline (reference sequence). The CDR3 length is 15 residues. After removal of 2 bases from V and 4 bases from J, the junction contained 5 bases not matched to a gene. Here the CDR3 reads CASSIYRDRNQPQHF. CDR3 sequence (DNA): TGTGCCAGTAGTATATACCGGGACAGAAATCAGCCCCAGCATTTT.

This clone was counted once. The chain uses TRBV7-2 and TRBJ2-2, with 9 nucleotides matching TRBD2. V trimming: 5 bases; J trimming: 4 bases; junction bases outside the gene matches: 5. There are 15 residues in the CDR3. Per germline, CDR1 SGHTA and CDR2 FQGNSA. This CDR3 is CASSPRLAATGELFF. DNA of the CDR3: TGTGCCAGCAGCCCGCGACTAGCGGCCACCGGGGAGCTGTTTTTT.

The gene calls are TRBV29-1 and TRBJ2-7; weak D call: TRBD1 (8 bases). This CDR3 is 14 amino acids long. Germline values: CDR1 SQVTM, CDR2 ANQGSEA. V was pared by 6 bases and J by 0 bases, with 15 bases between. CDR3 in DNA: TGCAGCGTCGGACAGGGCGGGAGCTCCTACGAGCAGTACTTC. Residues: CSVGQGGSSYEQYF.

The rearrangement uses TRBV11-2 and TRBJ1-3; the D gene is possibly TRBD1 (5 bases). This CDR3 has 12 amino acids. The ends were cut back, 4 bases at V and 4 bases at J, with 5 bases in the middle. CDR1 is SGHAT and CDR2 is FQNNGV in the germline V gene. CDR3 sequence reads: CASSYRGNTIYF. Here the CDR3 DNA reads TGTGCCAGCAGCTACAGGGGAAACACCATATATTTT. Using reference TRBV11-2 and TRBJ1-3 for the parts outside the CDR3, the full variable domain is EAGVAQSPRYKIIEKRQSVAFWCNPISGHATLYWYQQILGQGPKLLIQFQNNGVVDDSQLPKDRFSAERLKGVDSTLKIQPAKLEDSAVYLCASSYRGNTIYFGEGSWLTVV.

The count of this clone is one. The genes are TRBV5-1 and TRBJ2-5; the D gene is possibly TRBD1 (5 bases). Trimming cost V 0 bases and J 1 base, with 7 bases left between them. The CDR3 is 14 residues long. Germline lookup yields CDR1 SGHRS and CDR2 YFSETQ. The CDR3 protein is CASSLARVQETQYF. In nucleotides, the CDR3 is TGCGCCAGCAGCTTGGCCAGGGTCCAAGAGACCCAGTACTTC.

CDR3 amino acids: CASSQGRANTGELFF. The CDR3 nucleotides are TGTGCCAGCAGCCAGGGACGTGCGAACACCGGGGAGCTGTTTTTT. The chain carries TRBV5-4 and TRBJ2-2; D might be TRBD1 or TRBD2, each matching 5 bases. Between the trimmed V and J ends, which lost 4 bases and 0 bases, there was a span of 10 bases. Germline V gene sequence: CDR1 SGHNT, CDR2 YYREEE (reference sequence). This CDR3 comprises 15 residues.